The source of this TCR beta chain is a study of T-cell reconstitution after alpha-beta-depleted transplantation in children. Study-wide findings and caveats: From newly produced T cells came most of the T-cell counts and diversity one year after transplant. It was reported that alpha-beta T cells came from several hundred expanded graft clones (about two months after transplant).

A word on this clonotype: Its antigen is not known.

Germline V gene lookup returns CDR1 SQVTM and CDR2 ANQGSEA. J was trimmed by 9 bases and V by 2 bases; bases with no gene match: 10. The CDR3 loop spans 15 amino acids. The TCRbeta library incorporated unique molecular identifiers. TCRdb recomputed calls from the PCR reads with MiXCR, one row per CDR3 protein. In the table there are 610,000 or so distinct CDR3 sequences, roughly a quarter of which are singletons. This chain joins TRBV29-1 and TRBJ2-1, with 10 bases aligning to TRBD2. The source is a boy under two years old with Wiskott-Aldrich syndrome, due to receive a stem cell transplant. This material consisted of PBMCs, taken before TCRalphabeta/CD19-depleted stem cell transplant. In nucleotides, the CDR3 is TGCAGCGTTGAAAGGCGTCTAGCGGGAGAAGGTGAGCAGTTCTTC. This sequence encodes CSVERRLAGEGEQFF.